The clone carrying this T cell receptor beta chain was observed once. Its target is unknown. Profiling relied on immunoSEQ multiplex PCR, and the TCRdb table lists in-frame clones only, not all of them. The data show 30,000 or so clones, with around 78% seen just once and about 20% held by the top ten. CD4+ T cells from unexposed donors were obtained before the COVID-19 pandemic (2011-2018). CD4+ T cells were isolated from the cells after around 10 days of culture. This entry is derived from a study of CD4 T cells in relation to SARS-CoV-2 and coronaviruses. Study details: No peptide or an HIV-1 Nef peptide pool served as negative control.

The V gene end was trimmed by 4 bases and the J gene end by 1 base; junction bases not matched to a gene: 22. The germline CDR1 and CDR2 sequences are LGHNT and FRNRAP. The CDR3 is 21 amino acids. The sequence came from a human donor in good health. This chain links TRBV12-5 with TRBJ1-2; 9 bases are shared with TRBD1. Sequenced: CD4+ T cells from PBMCs, cultured in vitro. CDR3 nucleotide sequence: TGTGCTAGTGGTTCCCCAAGACGGATCCCCAAACAGGGGGCGCTTAACTATGGCTACACCTTC. Its protein is CASGSPRRIPKQGALNYGYTF.